The rows below give T cell receptor beta chains drawn from one sample of a study of T cell responses to AZD1222 COVID-19 vaccine. TCRdb's table, derived via immunoSEQ multiplex PCR, lists solely in-frame clones and lacks some. Among roughly 140,000 clones, roughly 93% were seen once, and the ten largest hold approximately 12%. The specimen was peripheral blood, collected after recovery from COVID-19. These receptor sequences come from an adult who had recovered from COVID-19. The CDR3 runs from the conserved cysteine through the conserved F or W. Each record gives: V gene, CDR3 protein.

V: TRBV28
CDR3: CASSPEGGETQYF

V: TRBV6-5
CDR3: CASSYSSDGSSYEQYF

V: TRBV11-2
CDR3: CASSPSRRMWFTDTQYF

V: TRBV6-6
CDR3: CASSLGGETANYGYTF

V: TRBV5-1
CDR3: CASSSGQPHTYEQYF

V: TRBV6-5
CDR3: CASGLAHNTGELFF

V: TRBV5-6
CDR3: CASSLAGSLNSGNEQFF

V: TRBV2
CDR3: CASSPRQGLNTEAFF

V: TRBV27
CDR3: CASSLSRAGPYEQYF

V: TRBV18
CDR3: CASSPRQMYGYTF

V: TRBV19
CDR3: CASSVGPSLYGYTF

V: TRBV18
CDR3: CASSQRVGQGASGNTIYF

V: TRBV5-1
CDR3: CASSPFRGDTEAFF

V: TRBV5-1
CDR3: CASSLDRAEQGYTF

V: TRBV4-1
CDR3: CASAQVGGEPNEKLFF

V: TRBV3-1/TRBV3-2
CDR3: CASSHRTSGPEAFF

V: TRBV6-2/TRBV6-3
CDR3: CASSLLKREAYEQYF

V: TRBV24-1
CDR3: CATSGELAGEQFF

V: TRBV3-1/TRBV3-2
CDR3: CASSPRGPLGPDTQYF

V: TRBV4-1
CDR3: CASSQIPGDNSPLHF

V: TRBV7-9
CDR3: CASSSPITDTQYF

V: TRBV5-4
CDR3: CASSLLAGGDEQYF

V: TRBV19
CDR3: CASSLDGGSRNEQFF

V: TRBV6-5
CDR3: CASSPGVAGPKQFF

V: TRBV4-1
CDR3: CASSQAPLLAHIGELFF

V: TRBV5-1
CDR3: CASQISLAAPTDTQYF

V: TRBV28
CDR3: CASSSNYQGRTEAFF

V: TRBV20-1
CDR3: CSASERGAGGETQYF

V: TRBV10-2
CDR3: CASSELSLDPNTEAFF

V: TRBV19
CDR3: CASSIDSPGREGTYNEQFF

V: TRBV18
CDR3: CASSPSGSAYEQYF

V: TRBV2
CDR3: CASSVPDFRRGSYEQYF

V: TRBV5-1
CDR3: CASSGTVSYEQYF

V: TRBV25-1
CDR3: CASTGQPMNTEAFF

V: TRBV27
CDR3: CASSLSGQGAGVTEAFF

V: TRBV28
CDR3: CASSLTNEQYF

V: TRBV9
CDR3: CASSVGQQAGGTGSYNEQFF

V: TRBV27
CDR3: CASSPRLTGALRAYGYTF

V: TRBV2
CDR3: CASRVAGSGNTIYF

V: TRBV24-1
CDR3: CATSDLRQTSEGYEQYF

V: TRBV9
CDR3: CASSTTPGQGVEAFF

V: TRBV18
CDR3: CASSPQGPNTEAFF

V: TRBV4-2
CDR3: CASSPSGTDTQYF

V: TRBV7-6
CDR3: CASSLEDQSSYEQYF

V: TRBV2
CDR3: CASSEVSWTGSTDTQYF

V: TRBV24-1
CDR3: CATSDFTSGEQYF

V: TRBV5-1
CDR3: CASSFEASVRDTQYF

V: TRBV7-9
CDR3: CASSSTLTSSYNEQFF

V: TRBV28
CDR3: CASRGQGRDTQYF

V: TRBV5-6
CDR3: CASSQGLAGGRGDTQYF

V: TRBV5-3
CDR3: CARSRAEKGSYNEQFF